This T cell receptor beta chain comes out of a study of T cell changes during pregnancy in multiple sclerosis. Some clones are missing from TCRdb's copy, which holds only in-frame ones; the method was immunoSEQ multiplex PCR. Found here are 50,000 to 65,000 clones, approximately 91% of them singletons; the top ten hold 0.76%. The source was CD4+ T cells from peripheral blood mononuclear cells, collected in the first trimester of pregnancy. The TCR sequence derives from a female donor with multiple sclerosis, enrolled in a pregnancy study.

For the CDR3, the DNA is TGTGCCTGGAGTTCTGCGGGGGGGTGGAGTGGCTACACCTTC. Translation gives CAWSSAGGWSGYTF. V usage is TRBV30 and J usage is TRBJ1-2, with D maybe TRBD1 (5 bases). This CDR3 has 14 residues. Trimming shortened V by 2 bases and J by 7 bases, and 17 bases separated the two germline ends. Germline V CDR1 and CDR2: GTSNPN, SVGIG (reference sequence). Full variable domain (rest looked up from reference TRBV30 and TRBJ1-2): SQTIHQWPATLVQPVGSPLSLECTVEGTSNPNLYWYRQAAGRGLQLLFYSVGIGQISSEVPQNLSASRPQDRQFILSSKKLLLSDSGFYLCAWSSAGGWSGYTFGSGTRLTVV.